These 2 T cell receptor beta chains originate from one sample sequenced in a study of T cells in Graves' hyperthyroidism and ophthalmopathy. The CDR3 regions of TCR beta were amplified from RNA transcripts. Primed by the HTBI set, a first-round RT-PCR was run on the TCR CDR3. TCRdb fed the multiplex PCR reads into MiXCR, producing one record per CDR3 protein. The sample records approximately 400,000 distinct CDR3 sequences, approximately 15% being singletons. Sequences were obtained from blood. The receptors here all came from a woman in her twenties or thirties with Graves' ophthalmopathy.

This clonotype appeared many times. This sequence joins TRBV18 and TRBJ2-5, with 8 bases that match TRBD2. The germline CDR1 and CDR2 sequences are KGHSH and LQKENI. The CDR3 has 16 amino acids. V lost 0 bases to trimming and J lost 5 bases; unmatched junction nucleotides: 8. The CDR3 region has the DNA TGTGCCAGCTCACCACCGGGGATAGCGGGGTTGGAGACCCAGTACTTC. Translation: CASSPPGIAGLETQYF.

This clonotype has more than one count but fewer than ten. A clone one base away is much larger, so this may be a read error. J is TRBJ2-2 and V is TRBV29-1; D uncertain. V lost 0 bases, J lost 7 bases, and 6 bases lay in between. The CDR3 extends over 12 amino acids. Germline assignment: CDR1 SQVTM and CDR2 ANQGSEA. The CDR3 reads CSVEDQVGELFF. CDR3 DNA: TGCAGCGTTGAAGATCAGGTCGGGGAGCTGTTTTTT.